The 17 T cell receptor beta chains reported below all come from one sample, sequenced in a study of T-cell memory formation after mild COVID-19. TCRdb re-analysed the 5' RACE reads in MiXCR, keeping a single row per CDR3 protein. The sample has 240,000 or so distinct CDR3 sequences; over 9% are singletons. Sequencing was done on a sample of PBMCs or a T cell subset sorted from them (not recorded which). These receptors were collected from a young man who had mild COVID-19 (a few samples of this study predate the infection). Cell type and time point are not known.

This clonotype was seen more than once but under ten times. DNA for the CDR3: TGTGCCAGCAGCCGGGGAAGGGGGTTAACAACCGGGGAGCTGTTTTTT. Protein: CASSRGRGLTTGELFF. The rearrangement joins TRBV13 to TRBJ2-2; D is perhaps TRBD1 (6 bases). Germline CDR1 PRHDT, CDR2 FYEKMQ (reference sequence). The CDR3 has 16 amino acids. Trimming pared 5 bases from V and 5 bases from J, leaving 18 bases between.

This chain links TRBV5-1 with TRBJ1-1, with no clear D. This CDR3 has 13 residues. The germline CDR1 and CDR2 sequences are SGHRS and YFSETQ. V lost 0 bases and J lost 2, with 5 bases in between. CDR3 residues: CASSLEFNTEAFF. The CDR3 region has the DNA TGCGCCAGCAGCTTGGAGTTTAACACTGAAGCTTTCTTT.

This clonotype has more than one count but fewer than ten. The chain couples TRBV12-3 or TRBV12-4 to TRBJ1-4; D is ambiguous. Trimming stripped 2 bases from V and 7 bases from J, with 8 bases between. This CDR3 spans 13 amino acids. CDR3 region: CASSLNVFEKLFF. CDR3 nucleotides: TGTGCCAGCAGTTTAAATGTGTTTGAAAAACTGTTTTTT.

The chain carries TRBV4-3 and TRBJ2-3; 8 nucleotides agree with TRBD1. Germline V gene data show CDR1 as LGHNA and CDR2 as YSLEER. The CDR3 totals 15 residues. Germline trimming cut 5 bases from V and 7 bases from J; bases unmatched to any gene: 11. Written as DNA, the CDR3 is TGCGCCAGCAGCTACTCGGACAGGGTTGAGTATACGCAGTATTTT. As protein: CASSYSDRVEYTQYF.

This chain connects TRBV6-6 to TRBJ2-7; D not certain. The V end was cut by 6 bases, the J end by 2 bases, with 11 bases between. Per germline, CDR1 MNHNY and CDR2 SVGAGI (reference sequence). This CDR3 has 13 residues. The CDR3 DNA reads TGTGCCAGCAGAGGCGGAACGACCTACGAGCAGTACGTC. Protein product: CASRGGTTYEQYV.

A few counts support this clonotype. The rearrangement uses TRBV6-2 or TRBV6-3 and TRBJ2-7, with 7 bases aligning to TRBD2. The CDR3 has 12 amino acids. Germline V gene data show CDR1 as MNHEY and CDR2 as SVGEGT. The V gene end was trimmed by 7 bases and the J gene end by 5 bases; junction bases not matched to a gene: 5. CDR3 loop: CASKSSGHEQYF. The CDR3 DNA reads as TGTGCCAGCAAATCTAGCGGCCACGAGCAGTACTTC.

This chain links TRBV29-1 with TRBJ2-1; TRBD2 might be the D (5 bases). The CDR3 length is 12 residues. V was shortened by 4 bases and J by 8 bases, with 12 bases between the two germline ends. Germline V gene sequence: CDR1 SQVTM, CDR2 ANQGSEA. CDR3 coding DNA: TGCAGCGTTGTCTTAACTAGAGATGAGCAGTTCTTC. Amino acids: CSVVLTRDEQFF.

The chain joins TRBV21-1 to TRBJ2-2; TRBD1 reflects the table's D call only, with no check against the DNA. TRBV21-1 is tagged as a pseudogene. This CDR3 contains 16 residues. The CDR3 sequence: CASSIGACKVLGELFF. In nucleotides, the CDR3 is TGTGCCAGCAGCATCGGGGCTTGTAAGGTTTTGGGGGAGCTGTTTTTT.

V usage is TRBV5-1 and J usage is TRBJ1-1; D remains ambiguous. Trimming removed 0 bases at V and 1 base at J, with 16 bases between. This CDR3 contains 17 residues. CDR1 SGHRS and CDR2 YFSETQ come from the germline V gene. The DNA of the CDR3 is TGCGCCAGCAGCTTGGAGGGAAATCGGTTTCCGAACACTGAAGCTTTCTTT. Protein product: CASSLEGNRFPNTEAFF.

This clonotype was counted ten times or more. The V gene is TRBV6-5, the J gene TRBJ2-1; TRBD2 might be the D (5 bases). Trimming shortened V by 0 bases and J by 6 bases, and 9 bases separated the two germline ends. This CDR3 region has 14 residues. The germline V gene encodes CDR1 MNHEY and CDR2 SVGAGI. CDR3 DNA sequence: TGTGCCAGCAGTTACTCGAGGGTGCTCAATGAGCAGTTCTTC. Translating gives CASSYSRVLNEQFF.

This clonotype was observed many times. V and J are TRBV7-2 and TRBJ2-1, with D unclear. V was clipped by 5 bases and J by 8 bases, with 16 bases between them. Germline CDR1 SGHTA, CDR2 FQGNSA. CDR3 length: 14 residues. CDR3 nucleotides: TGTGCCAGCAGCATTGTACCGTTGGTCGATGAGCAGTTCTTC. Amino acid sequence: CASSIVPLVDEQFF.

The CDR3 spells CASSQEERGFSTLTTNEKLFF. CDR3 coding DNA: TGCGCCAGCAGCCAAGAAGAACGCGGGTTCTCTACCCTTACAACTAATGAAAAACTGTTTTTT. The genes are TRBV4-3 and TRBJ1-4; D not resolved. V dropped 0 bases and J dropped 0 bases, with 23 bases sitting between them. CDR3 length: 21 amino acids. Germline CDR1 and CDR2: LGHNA and YSLEER.

A few counts support this clonotype. The genes are TRBV29-1 and TRBJ2-2; D possibly corresponds to TRBD2 (6 bases). The V end lost 5 bases, the J end lost 2 bases, and 9 bases lay between the germline ends. The CDR3 sequence is 13 residues long. CDR1 is SQVTM and CDR2 is ANQGSEA in the germline V gene. The CDR3 DNA reads TGCAGCGTTTCGGAGGGTAACACCGGGGAGCTGTTTTTT. The encoded protein is CSVSEGNTGELFF.

This clonotype was seen a handful of times. J is TRBJ1-2 and V is TRBV20-1; no reliable D call. Trimming removed 4 bases from V and 5 bases from J, with 8 bases in between. CDR3 size: 11 residues. From germline, CDR1 is DFQATT and CDR2 SNEGSKA (reference sequence). The CDR3 DNA reads as TGCAGTGCTATACGGCAGTATGGCTACACCTTC. This translates into CSAIRQYGYTF.

This sequence joins TRBV12-3 or TRBV12-4 and TRBJ1-2; D is unclear. V lost 8 bases to trimming and J lost 7 bases, with 14 bases between them. The CDR3 is 12 residues long. CDR3 DNA sequence: TGTGCCAGCCAGGTCGGTGGGGTTGGCTACACCTTC. It translates to CASQVGGVGYTF.

This clonotype was observed a handful of times. The chain couples TRBV15 to TRBJ1-2, with D uncertain. The CDR3 covers 13 residues. Trimming shortened V by 7 bases and J by 6 bases, and 15 bases separated the two germline ends. From germline, CDR1 is LNHNV and CDR2 YYDKDF (reference sequence). DNA for the CDR3: TGTGCCACCAACTCGGGCGGTACCCATGGCTACACCTTC. Protein sequence: CATNSGGTHGYTF. Complete variable domain (other parts from reference TRBV15 and TRBJ1-2): DAMVIQNPRYQVTQFGKPVTLSCSQTLNHNVMYWYQQKSSQAPKLLFHYYDKDFNNEADTPDNFQSRRPNTSFCFLDIRSPGLGDTAMYLCATNSGGTHGYTFGSGTRLTVV.

V is TRBV5-5 and J is TRBJ2-7; D may be TRBD1 (6 bases). The CDR3 is 13 residues long. Germline loops: CDR1 SGHKS, CDR2 YYEKEE (reference sequence). V dropped 2 bases and J dropped 4 bases, with 10 bases sitting between them. Here the CDR3 DNA reads TGTGCCAGCAGCTTCTACCAGGGGTACGAGCAGTACTTC. It is translated as CASSFYQGYEQYF.